This T cell receptor beta chain was captured in a study of blood T cell repertoires in COVID-19. Germline CDR1 is SEHNR and CDR2 is FQNEAQ (reference sequence). The CDR3 runs 16 residues. J lost 2 bases, V lost 3 bases, and 8 bases had no gene match. Only one count was recorded for this clone. Profiling relied on immunoSEQ multiplex PCR, and the TCRdb table lists in-frame clones only, not all of them. Among approximately 300,000 clones, around 90% were seen once, and the ten largest hold 5% to 5.5%. The specimen was PBMCs or T cells enriched from blood (not recorded which). The receptor comes from a man in his 60s who had recovered from COVID-19. The chain joins TRBV7-9 to TRBJ2-7, with 9 bases fitting TRBD2. CDR3: CASSFAASGIPYEQYF. The DNA for the CDR3 is TGTGCCAGCAGCTTTGCGGCTAGCGGGATTCCCTACGAGCAGTACTTC.